A single sample gave rise to the 9 T cell receptor beta chains below, sequenced in a study of blood T cell repertoires in COVID-19. Assay: immunoSEQ multiplex PCR; the TCRdb copy retains only in-frame clones and omits some. This sample yields hundreds of thousands of clones, of which more than 75% are seen a single time; approximately 1.5% belongs to the top ten. The source material was peripheral blood. These receptors came from a woman aged 55 to 70 who had recovered from COVID-19.

This chain links TRBV3-1 (or the pseudogene TRBV3-2) with TRBJ2-5; D is possibly TRBD2 (5 bases). The CDR3 extends over 14 amino acids. V dropped 0 bases and J dropped 5 bases, with 10 bases sitting between them. In germline, CDR1 is LGHDT, CDR2 YNNKEL (reference sequence). As DNA, the CDR3 is TGTGCCAGCAGCCAAGATGCTAGCTACGAGACCCAGTACTTC. It specifies CASSQDASYETQYF.

The V and J genes are TRBV4-3 and TRBJ2-7; 7 bases are a match to TRBD1. Looked up from germline, CDR1 is LGHNA and CDR2 is YSLEER. The CDR3 runs 15 residues. The V segment lost 4 bases and the J segment 5 bases; nucleotides outside the gene matches: 11. DNA for the CDR3: TGCGCCAGCAGCCGGACACAGGGGTTCGGAAACGAGCAGTACTTC. This codes for CASSRTQGFGNEQYF.

CDR3 region: CAISAVRVDTGELFF. CDR3 in DNA: TGTGCCATCAGTGCGGTCCGTGTCGACACCGGGGAGCTGTTTTTT. The rearrangement links TRBV10-3 to TRBJ2-2; D gene uncertain. Trimming pared 4 bases from V and 3 bases from J, leaving 12 bases between. CDR1 is ENHRY, CDR2 SYGVKD, per germline. The CDR3 consists of 15 residues.

The V call is TRBV18, the J call TRBJ1-1, with TRBD1 as a possible D gene (5 bases). Germline CDR1 KGHSH, CDR2 LQKENI. This CDR3 has 16 amino acids. Deletions cut 5 bases from V and 4 bases from J, with 20 bases between. The CDR3 DNA reads TGTGCCAGCTCATCCCGCTTAAGGGGAGGGGCCACTGAAGCTTTCTTT. The encoded protein is CASSSRLRGGATEAFF.

V is TRBV13 and J is TRBJ2-7; TRBD1 agrees at 7 bases. The CDR3 is 14 amino acids. V trimming: 5 bases; J trimming: 3 bases; junction bases outside the gene matches: 7. Germline-derived CDR1 and CDR2 are PRHDT and FYEKMQ (reference sequence). CDR3 nucleotides: TGTGCCAGCAGCCCTAAGGGACAGAACTACGAGCAGTACTTC. The encoded protein is CASSPKGQNYEQYF.

The chain employs TRBV6-5 and TRBJ2-2, with D uncertain. Trimming removed 6 bases from V and 4 bases from J, with 9 bases in between. The CDR3 is made up of 13 amino acids. The V gene's germline CDR1 is MNHEY and CDR2 SVGAGI. The CDR3 protein is CASRGVRTGELFF. The CDR3 DNA reads TGTGCCAGCAGGGGCGTACGCACCGGGGAGCTGTTTTTT.

The chain uses TRBV5-5 and TRBJ1-3; D unresolved. Trimming left V 0 bases short and J 0 bases short, with 10 bases between. CDR1 and CDR2 from the germline V gene are SGHKS and YYEKEE (reference sequence). The CDR3 has 16 residues. The CDR3 is CASSLVSQSSGNTIYF. Written as DNA, the CDR3 is TGTGCCAGCAGCTTGGTTAGTCAAAGCTCTGGAAACACCATATATTTT.

J is TRBJ1-4 and V is TRBV5-5; D is uncertain. Germline V gene data show CDR1 as SGHKS and CDR2 as YYEKEE (reference sequence). This CDR3 spans 13 amino acids. V was pared by 0 bases and J by 12 bases, with 12 bases between. Here the CDR3 reads CASSLVDSVELFF. DNA for the CDR3: TGTGCCAGCAGCTTGGTTGACTCCGTCGAACTGTTTTTT.

This chain uses TRBV7-2 with TRBJ2-3; D is unclear. This CDR3 is 13 amino acids long. Germline V CDR1 and CDR2: SGHTA, FQGNSA. The V gene lost 3 bases and the J gene lost 0 bases, with 4 bases spanning the gap. This CDR3 reads CASSFSSTDTQYF. DNA for the CDR3: TGTGCCAGCAGCTTTTCTAGCACAGATACGCAGTATTTT.